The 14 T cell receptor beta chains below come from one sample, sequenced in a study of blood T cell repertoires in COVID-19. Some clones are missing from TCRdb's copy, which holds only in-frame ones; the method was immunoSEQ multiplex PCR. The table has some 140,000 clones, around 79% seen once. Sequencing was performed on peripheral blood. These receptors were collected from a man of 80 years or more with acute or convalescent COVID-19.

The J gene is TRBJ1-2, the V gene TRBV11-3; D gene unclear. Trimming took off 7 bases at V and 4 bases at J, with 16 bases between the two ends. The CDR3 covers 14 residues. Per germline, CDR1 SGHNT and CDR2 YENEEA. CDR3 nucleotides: TGTGCCAGCACCCGGAGTCCGGGGAGCTATGGCTACACCTTC. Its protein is CASTRSPGSYGYTF.

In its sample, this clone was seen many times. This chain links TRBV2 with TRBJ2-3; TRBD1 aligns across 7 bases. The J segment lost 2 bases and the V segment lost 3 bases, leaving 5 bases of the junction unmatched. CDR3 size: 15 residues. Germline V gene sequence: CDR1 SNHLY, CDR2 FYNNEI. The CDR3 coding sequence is TGTGCCAGCAGTGAGGTACAGGGGCCCACAGATACGCAGTATTTT. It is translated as CASSEVQGPTDTQYF.

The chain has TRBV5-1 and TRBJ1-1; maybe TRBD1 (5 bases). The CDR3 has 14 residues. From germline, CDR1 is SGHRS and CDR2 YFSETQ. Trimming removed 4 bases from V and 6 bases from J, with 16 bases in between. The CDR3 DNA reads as TGCGCCAGCAGCAAAGGGGCGGGGGAGGCTGAAGCTTTCTTT. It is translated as CASSKGAGEAEAFF.

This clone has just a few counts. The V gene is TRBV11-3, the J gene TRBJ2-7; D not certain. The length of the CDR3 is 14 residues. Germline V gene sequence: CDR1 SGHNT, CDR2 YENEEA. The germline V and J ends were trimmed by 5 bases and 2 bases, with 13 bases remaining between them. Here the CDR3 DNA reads TGTGCCAGCAGCATCGCAACTGGGCCCTACGAGCAGTACTTC. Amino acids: CASSIATGPYEQYF.

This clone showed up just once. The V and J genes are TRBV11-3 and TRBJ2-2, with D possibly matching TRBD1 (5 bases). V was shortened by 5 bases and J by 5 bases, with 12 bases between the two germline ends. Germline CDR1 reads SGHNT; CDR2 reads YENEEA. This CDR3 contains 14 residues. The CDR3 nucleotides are TGTGCCAGCAGCCCAGACAGTCAAACCGGGGAGCTGTTTTTT. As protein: CASSPDSQTGELFF.

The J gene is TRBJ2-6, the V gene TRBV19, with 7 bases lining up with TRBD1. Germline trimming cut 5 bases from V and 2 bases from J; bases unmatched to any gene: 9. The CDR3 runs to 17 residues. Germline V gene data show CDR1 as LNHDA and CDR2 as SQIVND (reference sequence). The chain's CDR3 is CASSSKQTGAGANVLTF. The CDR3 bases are TGTGCCAGTAGTTCTAAACAAACAGGGGCTGGGGCCAACGTCCTGACTTTC.

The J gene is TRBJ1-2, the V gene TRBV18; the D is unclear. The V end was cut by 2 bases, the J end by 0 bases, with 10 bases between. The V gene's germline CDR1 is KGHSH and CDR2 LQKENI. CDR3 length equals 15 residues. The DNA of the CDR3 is TGTGCCAGCTCACCAGGACTGGAAGCTAACTATGGCTACACCTTC. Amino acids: CASSPGLEANYGYTF.

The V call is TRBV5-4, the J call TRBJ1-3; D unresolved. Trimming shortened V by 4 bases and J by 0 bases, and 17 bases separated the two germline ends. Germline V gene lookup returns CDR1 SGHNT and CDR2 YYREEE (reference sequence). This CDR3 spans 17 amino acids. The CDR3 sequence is CASSPKNPRFSGNTIYF. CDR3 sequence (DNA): TGTGCCAGCAGCCCGAAAAACCCGCGGTTCTCTGGAAACACCATATATTTT. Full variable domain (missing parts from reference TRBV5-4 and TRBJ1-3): ETGVTQSPTHLIKTRGQQVTLRCSSQSGHNTVSWYQQALGQGPQFIFQYYREEENGRGNFPPRFSGLQFPNYSSELNVNALELDDSALYLCASSPKNPRFSGNTIYFGEGSWLTVV.

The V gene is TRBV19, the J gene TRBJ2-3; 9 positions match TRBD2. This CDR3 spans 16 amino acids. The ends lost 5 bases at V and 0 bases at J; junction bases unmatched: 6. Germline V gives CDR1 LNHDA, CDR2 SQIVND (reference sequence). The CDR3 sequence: CASSFPSGASTDTQYF. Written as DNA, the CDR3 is TGTGCCAGTAGTTTCCCTAGCGGGGCTAGCACAGATACGCAGTATTTT.

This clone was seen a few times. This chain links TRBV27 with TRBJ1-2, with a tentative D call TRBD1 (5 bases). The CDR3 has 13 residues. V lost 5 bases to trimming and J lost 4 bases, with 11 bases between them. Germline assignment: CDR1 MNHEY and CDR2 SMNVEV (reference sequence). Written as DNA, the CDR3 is TGTGCCAGCAGTCCGCTCGACAGCTATGGCTACACCTTC. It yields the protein CASSPLDSYGYTF.

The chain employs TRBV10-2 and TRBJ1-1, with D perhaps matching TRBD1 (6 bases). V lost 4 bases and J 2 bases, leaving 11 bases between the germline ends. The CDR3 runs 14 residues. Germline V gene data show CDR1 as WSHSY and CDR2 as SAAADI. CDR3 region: CASSAPGQNTEAFF. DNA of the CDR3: TGCGCCAGCAGTGCTCCGGGACAAAACACTGAAGCTTTCTTT.

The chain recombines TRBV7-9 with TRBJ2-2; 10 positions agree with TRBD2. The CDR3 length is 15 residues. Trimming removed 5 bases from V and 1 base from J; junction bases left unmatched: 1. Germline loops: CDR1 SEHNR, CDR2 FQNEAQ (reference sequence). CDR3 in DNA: TGTGCCAGCAGCGCTAGCGGGGGGAACACCGGGGAGCTGTTTTTT. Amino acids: CASSASGGNTGELFF.

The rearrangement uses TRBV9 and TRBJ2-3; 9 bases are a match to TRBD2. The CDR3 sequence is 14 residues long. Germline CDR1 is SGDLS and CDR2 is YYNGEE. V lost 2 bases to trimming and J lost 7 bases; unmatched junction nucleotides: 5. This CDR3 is CASSVIAGDNTQYF. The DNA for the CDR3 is TGTGCCAGCAGCGTCATAGCGGGGGACAATACGCAGTATTTT.

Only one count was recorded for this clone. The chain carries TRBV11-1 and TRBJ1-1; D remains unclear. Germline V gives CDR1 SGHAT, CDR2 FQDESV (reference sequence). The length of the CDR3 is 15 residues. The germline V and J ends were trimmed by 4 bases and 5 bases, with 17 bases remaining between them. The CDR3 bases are TGTGCCAGCAGCTCACGACGCCCCAGGAGGACTGAAGCTTTCTTT. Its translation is CASSSRRPRRTEAFF. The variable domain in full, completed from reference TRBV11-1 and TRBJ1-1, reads EAEVAQSPRYKITEKSQAVAFWCDPISGHATLYWYRQILGQGPELLVQFQDESVVDDSQLPKDRFSAERLKGVDSTLKIQPAELGDSAMYLCASSSRRPRRTEAFFGQGTRLTVV.